This T cell receptor beta chain was recorded in a study of T cell repertoires in cytomegalovirus infection. Overall study: Indications of both CMV infection and matching HLA type were provided by public TCR beta signatures.

This CDR3 region has 12 residues. V lost 5 bases and J lost 8, with 15 bases in between. Germline CDR1 reads SQVTM; CDR2 reads ANQGSEA. A single record per CDR3 protein comes from TCRdb applying MiXCR to the reads. The sample lists roughly 69,000 distinct CDR3 sequences; 20% were seen once. Whole-study results and caveats: CMV carriers having the relevant HLA were flagged by cumulative public TCR beta family frequency.

With respect to this clonotype: What it binds is not known.

This TCR came from a human donor in good health (CMV status not recorded). Some clones in this sample may be carry-over from other donors' samples. This material consisted of CD8+ T cells from cultured PBMCs, taken from culture after CMV antigen stimulation. The chain uses TRBV29-1 and TRBJ1-2, with D possibly TRBD1 on 5 matching bases. As DNA, the CDR3 is TGCAGCGTTCGACGAAGTTCAGGGGGCTACACCTTC. The encoded protein is CSVRRSSGGYTF.